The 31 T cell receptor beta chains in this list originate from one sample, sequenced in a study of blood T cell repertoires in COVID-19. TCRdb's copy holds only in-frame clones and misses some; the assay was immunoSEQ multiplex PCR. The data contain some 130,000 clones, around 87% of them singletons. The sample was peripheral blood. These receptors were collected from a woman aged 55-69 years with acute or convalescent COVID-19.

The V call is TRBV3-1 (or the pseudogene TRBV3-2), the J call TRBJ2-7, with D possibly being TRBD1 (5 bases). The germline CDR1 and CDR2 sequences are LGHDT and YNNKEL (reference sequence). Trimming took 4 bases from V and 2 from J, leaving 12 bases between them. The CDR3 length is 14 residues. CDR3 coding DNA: TGTGCCAGCAGCCCAACTTGGGGCACCTACGAGCAGTACTTC. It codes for CASSPTWGTYEQYF.

The CDR3: CASRDGGLATDTQYF. In DNA, the CDR3 is TGCGCCAGTAGGGACGGGGGACTAGCGACAGATACGCAGTATTTT. This chain joins TRBV4-1 and TRBJ2-3, with TRBD2 matching 10 bases. Germline V lookup: CDR1 MGHRA, CDR2 YSYEKL. The CDR3 totals 15 residues. Losses at the gene ends were 9 bases for V and 3 bases for J; bases not matched to a gene: 9.

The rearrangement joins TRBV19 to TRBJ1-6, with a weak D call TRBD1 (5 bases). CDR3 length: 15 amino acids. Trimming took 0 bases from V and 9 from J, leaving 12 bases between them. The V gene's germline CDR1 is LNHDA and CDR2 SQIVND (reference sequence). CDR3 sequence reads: CASSIDPGTGSPLHF. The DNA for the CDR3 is TGTGCCAGTAGTATAGATCCAGGGACTGGTTCACCCCTCCACTTT.

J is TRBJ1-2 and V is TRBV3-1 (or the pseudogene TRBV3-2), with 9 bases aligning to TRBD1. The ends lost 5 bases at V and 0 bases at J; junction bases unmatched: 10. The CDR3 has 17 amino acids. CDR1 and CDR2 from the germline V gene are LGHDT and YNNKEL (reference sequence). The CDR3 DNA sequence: TGTGCCAGCAGCACTCGGACAGGGGACCCGGCTAACTATGGCTACACCTTC. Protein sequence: CASSTRTGDPANYGYTF.

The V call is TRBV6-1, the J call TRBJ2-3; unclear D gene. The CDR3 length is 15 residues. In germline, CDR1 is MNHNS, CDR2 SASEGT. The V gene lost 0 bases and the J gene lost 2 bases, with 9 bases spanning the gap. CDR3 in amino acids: CASSEAQAPTDTQYF. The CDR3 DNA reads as TGTGCCAGCAGTGAAGCCCAGGCTCCCACAGATACGCAGTATTTT.

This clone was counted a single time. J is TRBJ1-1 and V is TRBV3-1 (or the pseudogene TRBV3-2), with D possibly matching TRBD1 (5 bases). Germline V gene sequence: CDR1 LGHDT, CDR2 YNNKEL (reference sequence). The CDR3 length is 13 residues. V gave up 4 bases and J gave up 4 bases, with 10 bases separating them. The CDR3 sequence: CASSRGLSTEAFF. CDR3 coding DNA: TGTGCCAGCAGCCGGGGCCTAAGCACTGAAGCTTTCTTT.

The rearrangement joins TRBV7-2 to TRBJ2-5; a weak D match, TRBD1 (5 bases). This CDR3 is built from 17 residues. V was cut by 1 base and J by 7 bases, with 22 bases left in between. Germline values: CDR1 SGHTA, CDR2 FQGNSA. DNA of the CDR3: TGTGCCAGCAGCTTAGTTGTGGGGCAGCTCAGCGTAGGGACCCAGTACTTC. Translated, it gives CASSLVVGQLSVGTQYF.

The CDR3 nucleotides are TGTGCCAGCAGCCTAAGCGGGGCGGGAGTGACCCCAGATACGCAGTATTTT. Translated, it gives CASSLSGAGVTPDTQYF. The V gene is TRBV7-9, the J gene TRBJ2-3; 7 positions match TRBD2. The length of the CDR3 is 17 residues. Losses at the gene ends were 5 bases for V and 4 bases for J; bases not matched to a gene: 15. Germline V lookup: CDR1 SEHNR, CDR2 FQNEAQ (reference sequence). The variable domain in full, completed from reference TRBV7-9 and TRBJ2-3, reads DTGVSQNPRHKITKRGQNVTFRCDPISEHNRLYWYRQTLGQGPEFLTYFQNEAQLEKSRLLSDRFSAERPKGSFSTLEIQRTEQGDSAMYLCASSLSGAGVTPDTQYFGPGTRLTVL.

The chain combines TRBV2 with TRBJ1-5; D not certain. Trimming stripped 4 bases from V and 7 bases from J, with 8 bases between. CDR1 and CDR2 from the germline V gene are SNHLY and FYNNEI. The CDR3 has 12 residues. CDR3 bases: TGTGCCAGCAGTGGCGGGCTACAGCCCCAGCATTTT. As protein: CASSGGLQPQHF.

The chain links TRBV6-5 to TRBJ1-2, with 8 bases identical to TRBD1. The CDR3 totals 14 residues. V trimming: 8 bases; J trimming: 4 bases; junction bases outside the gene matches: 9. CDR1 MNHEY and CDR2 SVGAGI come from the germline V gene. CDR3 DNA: TGTGCCAGCTCCTCGACAGGGGAAGGCTATGGCTACACCTTC. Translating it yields CASSSTGEGYGYTF.

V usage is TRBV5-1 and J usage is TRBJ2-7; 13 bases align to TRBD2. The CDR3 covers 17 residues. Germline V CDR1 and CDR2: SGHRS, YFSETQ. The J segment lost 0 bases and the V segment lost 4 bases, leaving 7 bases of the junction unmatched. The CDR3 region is CASSPGLAGPSSYEQYF. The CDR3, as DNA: TGCGCCAGCAGCCCGGGACTAGCGGGACCTAGCTCCTACGAGCAGTACTTC.

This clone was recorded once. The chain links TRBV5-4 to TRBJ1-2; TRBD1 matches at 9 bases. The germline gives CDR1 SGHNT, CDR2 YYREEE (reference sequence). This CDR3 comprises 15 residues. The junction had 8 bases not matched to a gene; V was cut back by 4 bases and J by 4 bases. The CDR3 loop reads CASSTGGGVSYGYTF. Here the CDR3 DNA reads TGTGCCAGCAGCACAGGGGGCGGGGTTAGCTATGGCTACACCTTC.

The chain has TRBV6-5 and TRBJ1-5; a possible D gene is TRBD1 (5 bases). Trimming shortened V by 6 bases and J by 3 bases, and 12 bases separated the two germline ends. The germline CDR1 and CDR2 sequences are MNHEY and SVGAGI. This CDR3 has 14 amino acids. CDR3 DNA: TGTGCCAGCAGCCCCCGGGACTTCAATCAGCCCCAGCATTTT. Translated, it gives CASSPRDFNQPQHF.

CDR3 bases: TGCAGTGCTAGTCGGAGCGGCACAGATACGCAGTATTTT. It is translated as CSASRSGTDTQYF. The chain joins TRBV20-1 to TRBJ2-3; no clear D gene. CDR1 and CDR2 (germline): DFQATT, SNEGSKA (reference sequence). This CDR3 comprises 13 residues. The V end was cut by 3 bases, the J end by 1 base, with 8 bases between.

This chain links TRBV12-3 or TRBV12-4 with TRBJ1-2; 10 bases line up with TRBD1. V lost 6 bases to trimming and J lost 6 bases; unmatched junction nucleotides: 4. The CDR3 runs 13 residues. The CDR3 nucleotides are TGTGCCAGCAGATACGGGACAGGGGATGGCTACACCTTC. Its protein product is CASRYGTGDGYTF.

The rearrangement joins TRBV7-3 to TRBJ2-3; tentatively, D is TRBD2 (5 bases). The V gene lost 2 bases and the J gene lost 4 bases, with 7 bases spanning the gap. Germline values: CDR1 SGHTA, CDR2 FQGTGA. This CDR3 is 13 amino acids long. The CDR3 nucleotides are TGTGCCAGCAGCTTAGGGCGGGCAGATACGCAGTATTTT. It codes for CASSLGRADTQYF.

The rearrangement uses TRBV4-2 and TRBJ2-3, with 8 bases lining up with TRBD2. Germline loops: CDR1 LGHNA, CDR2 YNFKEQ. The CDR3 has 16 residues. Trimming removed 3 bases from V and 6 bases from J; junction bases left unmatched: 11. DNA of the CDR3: TGTGCCAGCAGCCAGAGTCTTGCGGGAGGTTTGGATACGCAGTATTTT. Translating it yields CASSQSLAGGLDTQYF.

DNA of the CDR3: TGTGCCAGCAGCTTTCGGGACAGCCGGGAACGCTACACCTTC. Its protein is CASSFRDSRERYTF. The chain recombines TRBV7-2 with TRBJ1-2; 7 bases are a match to TRBD1. V shed 3 bases, J shed 9 bases, and the junction held 10 bases outside the gene matches. In germline, CDR1 is SGHTA, CDR2 FQGNSA. CDR3 length: 14 residues.

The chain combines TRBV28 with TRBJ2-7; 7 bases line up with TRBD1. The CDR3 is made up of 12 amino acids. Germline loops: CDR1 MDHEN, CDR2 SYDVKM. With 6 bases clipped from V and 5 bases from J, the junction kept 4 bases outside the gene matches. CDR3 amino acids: CASRSDRDEQYF. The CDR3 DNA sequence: TGTGCCAGCAGATCCGACAGGGACGAGCAGTACTTC.

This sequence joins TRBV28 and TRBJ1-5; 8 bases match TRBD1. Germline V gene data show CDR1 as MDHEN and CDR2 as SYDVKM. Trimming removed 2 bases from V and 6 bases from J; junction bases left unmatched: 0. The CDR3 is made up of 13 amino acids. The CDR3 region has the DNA TGTGCCAGCAGTTTACAGGGGGCTCAGCCCCAGCATTTT. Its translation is CASSLQGAQPQHF.

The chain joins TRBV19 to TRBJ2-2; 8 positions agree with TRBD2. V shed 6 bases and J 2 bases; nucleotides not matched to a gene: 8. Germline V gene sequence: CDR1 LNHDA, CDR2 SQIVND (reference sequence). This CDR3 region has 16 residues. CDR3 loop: CASRLGGTSNTGELFF. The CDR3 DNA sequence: TGTGCCAGTAGACTGGGCGGGACTAGTAACACCGGGGAGCTGTTTTTT.

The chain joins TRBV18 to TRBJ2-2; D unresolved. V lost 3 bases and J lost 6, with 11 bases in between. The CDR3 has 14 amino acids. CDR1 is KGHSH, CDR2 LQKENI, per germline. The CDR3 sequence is CASSPTSRAGELFF. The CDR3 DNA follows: TGTGCCAGCTCACCCACCTCTCGGGCCGGGGAGCTGTTTTTT.

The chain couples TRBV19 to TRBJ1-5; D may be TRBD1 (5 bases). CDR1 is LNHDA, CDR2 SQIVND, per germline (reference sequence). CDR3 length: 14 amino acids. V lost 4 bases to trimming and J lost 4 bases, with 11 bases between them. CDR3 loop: CASSTRQKNQPQHF. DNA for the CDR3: TGTGCCAGTAGTACTCGACAGAAGAATCAGCCCCAGCATTTT.

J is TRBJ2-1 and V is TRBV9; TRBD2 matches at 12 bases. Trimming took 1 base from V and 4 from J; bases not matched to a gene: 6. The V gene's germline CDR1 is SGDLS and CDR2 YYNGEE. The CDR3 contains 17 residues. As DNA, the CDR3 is TGTGCCAGCAGCGTAACCGGGACTAGCGGGCGGTACAATGAGCAGTTCTTC. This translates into CASSVTGTSGRYNEQFF. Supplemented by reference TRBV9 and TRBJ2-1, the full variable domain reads DSGVTQTPKHLITATGQRVTLRCSPRSGDLSVYWYQQSLDQGLQFLIQYYNGEERAKGNILERFSAQQFPDLHSELNLSSLELGDSALYFCASSVTGTSGRYNEQFFGPGTRLTVL.

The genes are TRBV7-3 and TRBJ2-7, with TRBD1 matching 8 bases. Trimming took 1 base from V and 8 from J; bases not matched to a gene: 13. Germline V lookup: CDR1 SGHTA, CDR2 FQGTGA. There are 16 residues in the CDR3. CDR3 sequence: CASSLNAGTGGLKQYF. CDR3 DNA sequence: TGTGCCAGCAGCTTAAACGCTGGGACAGGTGGGTTGAAGCAGTACTTC. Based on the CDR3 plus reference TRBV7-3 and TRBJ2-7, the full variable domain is GAGVSQTPSNKVTEKGKYVELRCDPISGHTALYWYRQSLGQGPEFLIYFQGTGAADDSGLPNDRFFAVRPEGSVSTLKIQRTERGDSAVYLCASSLNAGTGGLKQYFGPGTRLTVT.

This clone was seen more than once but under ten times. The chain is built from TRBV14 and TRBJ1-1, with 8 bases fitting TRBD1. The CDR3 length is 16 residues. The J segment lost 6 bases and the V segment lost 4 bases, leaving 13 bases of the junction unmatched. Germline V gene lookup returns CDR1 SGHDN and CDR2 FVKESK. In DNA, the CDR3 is TGTGCCAGCAGCCCCTTCCGTGGGCAGGGGGCATCTGAAGCTTTCTTT. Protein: CASSPFRGQGASEAFF.

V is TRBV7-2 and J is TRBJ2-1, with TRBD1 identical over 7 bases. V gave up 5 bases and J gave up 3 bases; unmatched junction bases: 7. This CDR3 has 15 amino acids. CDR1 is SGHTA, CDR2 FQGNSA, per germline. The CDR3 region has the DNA TGTGCCAGCAGCCTAAGACAGGGTATCTACAATGAGCAGTTCTTC. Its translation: CASSLRQGIYNEQFF.

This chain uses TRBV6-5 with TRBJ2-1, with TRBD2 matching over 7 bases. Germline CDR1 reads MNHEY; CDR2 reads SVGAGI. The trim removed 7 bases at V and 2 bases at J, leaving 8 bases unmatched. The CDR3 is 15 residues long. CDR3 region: CASTLHLAAYNEQFF. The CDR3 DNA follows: TGTGCCAGCACTTTGCACCTAGCGGCCTACAATGAGCAGTTCTTC.

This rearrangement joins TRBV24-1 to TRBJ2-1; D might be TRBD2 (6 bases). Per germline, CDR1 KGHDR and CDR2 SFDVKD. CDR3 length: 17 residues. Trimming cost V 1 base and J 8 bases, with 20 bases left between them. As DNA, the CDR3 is TGTGCCACCAGTGATTTCCCATACCCGGGACTTAAGGATGAGCAGTTCTTC. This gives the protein CATSDFPYPGLKDEQFF.

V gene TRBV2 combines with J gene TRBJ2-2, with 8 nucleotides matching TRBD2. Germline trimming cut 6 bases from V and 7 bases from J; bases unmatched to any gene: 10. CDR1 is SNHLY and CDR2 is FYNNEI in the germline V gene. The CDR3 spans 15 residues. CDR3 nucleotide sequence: TGTGCCAGCAGACTCAGCGGGAGTAATCACGGGGAGCTGTTTTTT. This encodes CASRLSGSNHGELFF.

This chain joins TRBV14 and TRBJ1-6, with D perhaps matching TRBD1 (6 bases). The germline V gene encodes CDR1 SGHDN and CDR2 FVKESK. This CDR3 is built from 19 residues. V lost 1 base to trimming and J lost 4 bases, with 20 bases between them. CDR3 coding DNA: TGTGCCAGCAGCCAAGCGACAGGCCCCAGGGGTCGATATAATTCACCCCTCCACTTT. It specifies CASSQATGPRGRYNSPLHF.